This T cell receptor (beta chain) was identified in a study of T cells in Graves' hyperthyroidism and ophthalmopathy. Criteria for exclusion of patients were uncontrolled infection, other autoimmune disease, pregnancy or lactation. CDR3 length equals 14 residues. The V end lost 3 bases, the J end lost 4 bases, and 13 bases lay between the germline ends. CDR1 and CDR2 from the germline V gene are MNHEY and SMNVEV (reference sequence). To note about this clonotype: Its specificity is not known.

Study-level points and caveats: Stable hyperthyroidism was told apart from ophthalmopathy by a model built on 13 V-J features. For ophthalmopathy, model prediction preceded onset by a median about 6 months. Blood also showed most of the thyroid clonotypes that were expanded above 0.001.

It was RNA transcripts that yielded the amplified TCR beta CDR3 regions. The TCR CDR3 was amplified in a first-round RT-PCR using the HTBI primer set. TCRdb passed the multiplex PCR reads through MiXCR, listing each CDR3 protein once. Among about 570,000 distinct CDR3 sequences listed, 35% to 55% were seen once. The chain is built from TRBV27 and TRBJ2-7, with a weak D call TRBD2 (5 bases). Sequenced input: peripheral blood or thyroid tissue (not recorded which). This clonotype was obtained from an adult woman with Graves' disease, either hyperthyroidism or ophthalmopathy (not recorded which). The DNA for the CDR3 is TGTGCCAGCAGTTTCGCGGGCCCGTTATACGAGCAGTACTTC. Protein product: CASSFAGPLYEQYF.